This TCR beta chain was recovered during a study of cytomegalovirus exposure and HLA in healthy donors. Note on this clone: A junction boundary mismatches the germline segment, possibly from a read error.

With 60 Vbeta and 13 Jbeta primers, the PCR was carried out. Sequencing was performed with immunoSEQ multiplex PCR; in TCRdb, only in-frame clones are kept and a portion is missing. The sample lists some 77,000 clones, less than 80% occurring once. Sequencing was performed on PBMCs. The receptor comes from a woman aged 40 to 50 in good health and CMV-seronegative.

The CDR3 here is CASSLEGGFYGQYF. CDR3 nucleotide sequence: TGTGCCAGCAGCTTAGAAGGAGGGTTCTACGGGCAGTACTTC. The V call is TRBV7-6, the J call TRBJ2-7; D is perhaps TRBD2 (6 bases). CDR3 length equals 14 residues. Germline CDR1 SGHVS, CDR2 FNYEAQ.